This T cell receptor (beta chain) was obtained from a study of shared clonotypes between healthy human individuals. V lost 8 bases to trimming and J lost 6 bases, with 20 bases between them. The CDR3 consists of 14 residues. Germline CDR1 and CDR2: LNHDA and SQIVND (reference sequence). Profiling relied on immunoSEQ multiplex PCR, and the TCRdb table lists in-frame clones only, not all of them. Of a few million clones in the sample, approximately 92% are singletons; the top ten hold over 0.12%. The clonotype was recovered from a man between 18 and 35 years old in good health. This chain connects TRBV19 to TRBJ2-7; TRBD2 might be the D (6 bases). Sequenced: naive CD4+ T cells sorted from blood. Subset here: CD45RA+ positively selected. CDR3 sequence: CASSGDPRIGEQYF. The CDR3 coding sequence is TGTGCCAGTTCGGGGGACCCCAGAATCGGCGAGCAGTACTTC.